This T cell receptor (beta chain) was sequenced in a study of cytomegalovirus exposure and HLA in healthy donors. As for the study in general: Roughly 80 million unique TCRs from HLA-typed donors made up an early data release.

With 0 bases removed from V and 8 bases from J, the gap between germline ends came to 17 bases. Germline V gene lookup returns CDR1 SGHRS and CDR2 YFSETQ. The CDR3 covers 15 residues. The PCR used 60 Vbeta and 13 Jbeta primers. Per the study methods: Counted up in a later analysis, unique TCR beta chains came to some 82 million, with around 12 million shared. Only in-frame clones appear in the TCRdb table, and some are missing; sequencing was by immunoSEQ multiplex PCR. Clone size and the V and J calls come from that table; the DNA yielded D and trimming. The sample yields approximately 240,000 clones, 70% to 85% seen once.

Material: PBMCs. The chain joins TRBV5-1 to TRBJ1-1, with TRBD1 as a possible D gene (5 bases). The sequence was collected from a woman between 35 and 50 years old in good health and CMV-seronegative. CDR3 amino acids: CASSLGGGEGREAFF. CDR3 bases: TGCGCCAGCAGCTTGGGGGGGGGAGAGGGAAGAGAAGCTTTCTTT.